Sequencing of this TCR beta chain was carried out in a study of Graves' ophthalmopathy and Graves' hyperthyroidism. The study amplified TCR beta CDR3 regions using RNA transcripts. First-round RT-PCR with HTBI primers preceded a second-round multiplex PCR. Each CDR3 protein is one row after TCRdb ran MiXCR on the multiplex PCR reads. Here the sample spans 600,000 to 950,000 distinct CDR3 sequences, around 40% being singletons. J gave up 4 bases and V 2 bases, and 5 bases lay outside the gene matches. Per the germline V gene, CDR1 is SGHAT and CDR2 is FQNNGV. This CDR3 is built from 17 residues. This TCR was sampled from an adult man with Graves' ophthalmopathy. This chain links TRBV11-2 with TRBJ2-2; 12 bases align to TRBD2. Specimen: peripheral blood. The CDR3 spells CASSLTSGRWGTGELFF. Written as DNA, the CDR3 is TGTGCCAGCAGCTTAACTAGCGGGAGGTGGGGCACCGGGGAGCTGTTTTTT.